This TCR beta chain originates from a study of monozygotic twins with inflammatory bowel disease. Study findings and constraints: Healthy twins showed more clonotype sharing with others than IBD patients, especially patients with disease activity.

As for this clonotype: Its matching antigen is unknown.

Each donor had roughly 2.3 ml of blood drawn. The CDR3 is made up of 12 amino acids. In germline, CDR1 is SEHNR, CDR2 FQNEAQ (reference sequence). For every sample, eight separate reactions were used to make cDNA. cDNA for TCRalpha and TCRbeta was amplified by nested PCRs of 15 to 20 then 9 cycles. TCRdb reworked the 5' RACE reads into one entry per CDR3 protein, no DNA. Here the sample table reports fewer than 550,000 distinct CDR3 sequences. The sequence was collected from a human donor with ulcerative colitis or Crohn's disease, or a healthy co-twin of an affected twin (not recorded which). The chain recombines TRBV7-9 with TRBJ2-7; checking the TCRdb D call of TRBD1 is not possible without DNA. Sequencing was carried out using blood. The CDR3 sequence is CASGTGSYEQYF.